The T cell receptor (beta chain) under discussion was sequenced for a study of cytomegalovirus exposure and HLA in healthy donors. 60 Vbeta and 13 Jbeta primers were used in PCR. TCRdb keeps only in-frame clones here, not all; method: immunoSEQ multiplex PCR. The data contain some 210,000 clones, roughly four fifths of them singletons. Notes on this clone: What it recognizes is unknown.

The donors comprised healthy bone marrow donors. The J segment lost 9 bases and the V segment lost 4 bases, leaving 11 bases of the junction unmatched. Germline CDR1 reads SGHAT; CDR2 reads FQNNGV. The CDR3 has 15 amino acids. Study-level points and caveats: Follow-up analysis later connected one missense variant in DCLRE1C with trimming of TCR beta V- and J-genes. A previous analysis found most TCR beta V segments productive roughly 87% or roughly 30% of the time. Sequencing probably produced one cluster of sequence variants that were highly shared.

The TCR sequence derives from a woman aged 50 to 60 in good health and CMV-seropositive. V gene TRBV11-2 combines with J gene TRBJ2-3, with 9 bases that match TRBD2. The specimen was PBMCs. CDR3 coding DNA: TGTGCCAGCAGCTCGAAGGTAGCGGGGGATTTGACGCAGTATTTT. This translates into CASSSKVAGDLTQYF.